These 10 T cell receptor beta chains share one sample of origin, sequenced in a study of response to subunit inactivated influenza vaccine. In TCRdb, the RT-PCR reads were re-called with MiXCR into one record per CDR3 protein. The table includes more than 600,000 distinct CDR3 sequences, less than 20% detected once. The specimen was PBMCs from blood, collected 5 days after vaccination. Source of these receptors: a man in his forties or fifties who received an inactivated influenza vaccine.

CDR3 sequence reads: CASSWGQADTGELFF. The CDR3 DNA reads TGCGCCAGCAGCTGGGGACAGGCGGACACCGGGGAGCTGTTTTTT. The J gene is TRBJ2-2, the V gene TRBV5-1; 8 bases are shared with TRBD1. The CDR3 covers 15 residues. Germline CDR1 SGHRS, CDR2 YFSETQ. V lost 3 bases to trimming and J lost 3 bases; unmatched junction nucleotides: 4.

The CDR3 reads CASSRNRDSETYEQYF. CDR3 bases: TGTGCCAGCAGCAGGAACCGGGACAGTGAGACCTACGAGCAGTACTTC. This chain uses TRBV7-9 with TRBJ2-7; 7 nucleotides agree with TRBD1. CDR1 is SEHNR and CDR2 is FQNEAQ in the germline V gene (reference sequence). The CDR3 extends over 16 amino acids. Trimming at V came to 5 bases and at J to 2 bases, leaving 12 bases not matched to a gene.

J is TRBJ2-1 and V is TRBV11-2; weak D call: TRBD2 (5 bases). The V gene's germline CDR1 is SGHAT and CDR2 FQNNGV. V was cut by 3 bases and J by 6 bases, with 15 bases left in between. The CDR3 consists of 15 residues. The CDR3 DNA reads TGTGCCAGCAGCTTGTTTAGCGCCAGCGGCAATGAGCAGTTCTTC. The encoded protein is CASSLFSASGNEQFF.

This clonotype has ten or more counts. This chain links TRBV7-8 with TRBJ1-6; 9 nucleotides align to TRBD1. V dropped 4 bases and J dropped 8; count of bases not matched to a gene: 6. The CDR3 runs 15 residues. Germline V gene sequence: CDR1 SGHVS, CDR2 FQNEAQ. CDR3 region: CASSWRRTGDSPLHF. For the CDR3, the DNA is TGTGCCAGCAGCTGGAGGAGGACAGGGGATTCACCCCTCCACTTT.

This chain joins TRBV21-1 and TRBJ2-7; TRBD1, the table's D call, lacks a check against the DNA. TRBV21-1 is a known pseudogene. The CDR3 covers 16 residues. The CDR3, as DNA: TGTGCCAGCAGCAAAGAGGACAGGTCTAAGGGTTACGAGCAGTACTTC. It encodes CASSKEDRSKGYEQYF.

This clonotype has more than one count but fewer than ten. This chain joins TRBV24-1 and TRBJ2-2; the D gene is possibly TRBD1 (6 bases). Germline loops: CDR1 KGHDR, CDR2 SFDVKD. The CDR3 runs 15 residues. The V and J ends lost 0 bases and 6 bases respectively, with 10 bases between them. This CDR3 reads CATSDLSQGSGELFF. The CDR3 bases are TGTGCCACCAGTGATTTGAGCCAGGGGTCCGGGGAGCTGTTTTTT.

The chain is built from TRBV5-1 and TRBJ1-1; D is possibly TRBD1 (6 bases). Germline-derived CDR1 and CDR2 are SGHRS and YFSETQ. CDR3 length: 13 residues. V gave up 4 bases and J gave up 5 bases, with 12 bases separating them. The DNA of the CDR3 is TGCGCCAGCAGCCAAGGGGGTTGGACTGAAGCTTTCTTT. This translates into CASSQGGWTEAFF.

The chain has TRBV15 and TRBJ2-7, with TRBD1 identical over 9 bases. The CDR3 sequence is 13 residues long. The V gene end was trimmed by 7 bases and the J gene end by 1 base; junction bases not matched to a gene: 2. Germline V CDR1 and CDR2: LNHNV, YYDKDF (reference sequence). CDR3 nucleotide sequence: TGTGCCACCACCGGACAGGGGTCCTACGAGCAGTACTTC. It is translated as CATTGQGSYEQYF.

This clonotype came up a few times. V gene TRBV13 combines with J gene TRBJ1-2; tentative D call: TRBD1 (6 bases). The length of the CDR3 is 14 residues. V lost 5 bases and J lost 4, with 14 bases in between. Germline values: CDR1 PRHDT, CDR2 FYEKMQ (reference sequence). The CDR3 spells CASSPIDRPYGYTF. The CDR3 nucleotides are TGTGCCAGCAGCCCGATAGACAGGCCCTATGGCTACACCTTC.

The V call is TRBV20-1, the J call TRBJ1-4; maybe TRBD1 (5 bases). The V end was cut by 6 bases, the J end by 2 bases, with 19 bases between. Germline V CDR1 and CDR2: DFQATT, SNEGSKA (reference sequence). The CDR3 runs 16 residues. The CDR3 sequence is CSALDSSPSTNEKLFF. The CDR3 bases are TGCAGTGCCCTTGACAGTTCCCCGAGCACTAATGAAAAACTGTTTTTT.